Listed below are T cell receptor beta chains from one sample, sequenced in a study of shared T cell receptors in the human thymus. Here immunoSEQ multiplex PCR was the method, and the copy in TCRdb shows in-frame clones only, minus some. This repertoire shows roughly 660,000 clones, 85% to 90% found once; its top ten account for roughly 0.0097%. This sample also appeared in a second study, on human thymus T cells.

The sequencing sample was made of thymocytes. The origin of the receptors is a boy younger than two with a congenital heart defect. Both conserved end residues are part of each CDR3. The D gene is left open where the match is weak. Clone size is shown for a subset of rows, as once, few, many or a class of expanded clone.

>TRBV4-3|.|.|TRBJ1-2
CASSQDRGTTITPGGYTF
TGCGCCAGCAGCCAAGATCGAGGGACAACTATCACCCCAGGGGGCTACACCTTC
>TRBV10-2|.|once|TRBJ1-3
CASSESAGPSGNTIYF
TGCGCCAGCAGTGAGTCGGCAGGGCCCTCTGGAAACACCATATATTTT
>TRBV30|TRBD2|.|TRBJ2-1
CAWSEGLAGGLRTHNEQFF
TGTGCCTGGAGTGAAGGACTAGCGGGAGGGCTAAGGACCCACAATGAGCAGTTCTTC
>TRBV27|.|.|TRBJ2-7
CASRGRRGYEQYF
TGTGCCAGCAGAGGACGCAGGGGTTACGAGCAGTACTTC
>TRBV15|.|.|TRBJ1-2
CATSRVPGNYGYTF
TGTGCCACCAGCAGAGTCCCGGGAAACTATGGCTACACCTTC
>TRBV4-3|TRBD2|.|TRBJ2-2
CASSELRTRRSGELFF
TGCGCCAGCAGCGAACTCCGGACTAGAAGGTCCGGGGAGCTGTTTTTT
>TRBV6-7|TRBD2|.|TRBJ2-1
CASTLGSGPYNEQFF
TGTGCCAGCACCCTGGGTAGCGGGCCCTACAATGAGCAGTTCTTC
>TRBV7-9|TRBD2|.|TRBJ2-3
CASSSFVGAGGGDTQYF
TGTGCCAGCAGCTCCTTCGTGGGAGCGGGAGGAGGAGATACGCAGTATTTT
>TRBV10-3|.|.|TRBJ1-3
CAISDRAGGYGNTIYF
TGTGCCATCAGTGACAGAGCGGGGGGCTACGGAAACACCATATATTTT
>TRBV2|TRBD1|.|TRBJ2-7
CASSDIGRGTYEQYF
TGTGCCAGCAGCGACATAGGCAGGGGGACCTACGAGCAGTACTTC
>TRBV10-3|.|.|TRBJ2-2
CAISDRGANTGELFF
TGTGCCATCAGTGACAGGGGAGCGAACACCGGGGAGCTGTTTTTT
>TRBV27|TRBD2|.|TRBJ2-1
CASTSAGGPGNEQFF
TGTGCCAGCACCTCAGCGGGAGGGCCGGGCAATGAGCAGTTCTTC
>TRBV27|.|.|TRBJ2-7
CASSYTGTLSYEQYF
TGTGCCAGCAGTTATACAGGGACCCTCTCCTACGAGCAGTACTTC
>TRBV19|.|.|TRBJ2-4
CASRGGDSSAKNIQYF
TGTGCCAGTAGGGGTGGGGACTCGTCGGCCAAAAACATTCAGTACTTC
>TRBV10-3|TRBD2|.|TRBJ2-1
CAISERTGLAGVGNEQFF
TGTGCCATCAGTGAGCGCACCGGACTAGCGGGAGTGGGGAATGAGCAGTTCTTC
>TRBV5-6|TRBD1|.|TRBJ1-3
CASSTTPLRQGGNTIYF
TGTGCCAGCAGCACCACCCCCCTTAGACAGGGTGGAAACACCATATATTTT
>TRBV28|.|once|TRBJ2-3
CASSPPAGVTDTQYF
TGTGCCAGCAGTCCCCCCGCAGGGGTGACAGATACGCAGTATTTT
>TRBV7-8|.|few|TRBJ2-3
CASSLEGPAETCTDTQYF
TGTGCCAGCAGCTTAGAGGGTCCAGCGGAGACATGCACAGATACGCAGTATTTT
>TRBV7-4|TRBD2|.|TRBJ2-5
CASSLVSGLGKETQYF
TGTGCCAGCAGCTTAGTCTCGGGACTAGGGAAAGAGACCCAGTACTTC
>TRBV19|TRBD1|few|TRBJ1-1
CASSTRDRLNTEAFF
TGTGCCAGTAGTACGAGGGACAGATTGAACACTGAAGCTTTCTTT
>TRBV27|.|.|TRBJ1-5
CASSLNGCNQPQHF
TGTGCCAGCAGTTTAAACGGGTGCAATCAGCCCCAGCATTTT
>TRBV10-2|TRBD1|.|TRBJ1-5
CASSEFVRGQRQPQHF
TGCGCCAGCAGTGAGTTTGTCAGGGGGCAGAGACAGCCCCAGCATTTT
>TRBV14|TRBD2|.|TRBJ2-1
CASSRRGLAGGLYNEQFF
TGTGCCAGCAGCCGAAGGGGACTAGCGGGGGGTCTTTACAATGAGCAGTTCTTC
>TRBV15|.|.|TRBJ2-2
CATSGPGVTGELFF
TGTGCCACCAGCGGCCCAGGGGTCACCGGGGAGCTGTTTTTT
>TRBV5-6|TRBD2|.|TRBJ2-7
CASSLGLAGDDEQYF
TGTGCCAGCAGCTTGGGGCTAGCGGGAGACGACGAGCAGTACTTC
>TRBV10-3|TRBD2|once|TRBJ2-5
CAISDSPGLAGDQETQYF
TGTGCCATCAGTGACTCACCGGGACTAGCGGGAGATCAAGAGACCCAGTACTTC
>TRBV27|.|.|TRBJ1-1
CASSTRVDTEAFF
TGTGCCAGCAGTACCAGGGTCGACACTGAAGCTTTCTTT
>TRBV7-3|.|.|TRBJ2-2
CASSSGNYPNTGELFF
TGTGCCAGCAGCTCAGGGAATTACCCGAACACCGGGGAGCTGTTTTTT